Shown below are 22 T cell receptor beta chains from a single sample sequenced in a study of OX40 agonist ivuxolimab in advanced cancers. Library generation was performed with the immunoSEQ multiplex PCR assay. The immuneACCESS repertoire file appears here via TCRdb, limited to in-frame rearrangements. These files lack a portion of the clones; in checked studies, under half of the deficit traces to unresolved V genes, and the cause of the others is not known. Across this sample there are under 85,000 clones, with approximately 93% seen only once. Approximately 10% of the sample rests with the top ten. This sample comprised CD4+ or CD8+ T cells sorted from blood, obtained in a trial of the OX40 agonist ivuxolimab. The receptors were sampled from an adult with an advanced solid tumor such as melanoma, head and neck, liver or kidney cancer.

The V and J genes are TRBV30 and TRBJ1-5; 10 bases fit TRBD1. Germline values: CDR1 GTSNPN, CDR2 SVGIG (reference sequence). V shed 3 bases and J 6 bases; nucleotides not matched to a gene: 8. This CDR3 is 15 amino acids long. This CDR3 is CAWRDGTGVSQPQHF. The CDR3 region has the DNA TGTGCCTGGAGAGACGGGACAGGGGTAAGTCAGCCCCAGCATTTT.

This chain joins TRBV5-1 and TRBJ2-1, with 10 bases fitting TRBD2. Trimming cost V 2 bases and J 7 bases; bases outside gene matches: 3. The germline V gene has CDR1 SGHRS and CDR2 YFSETQ. The CDR3 spans 14 residues. The CDR3 loop is CASSFSSGSNEQFF. CDR3 sequence (DNA): TGCGCCAGCAGCTTTTCTAGCGGGAGTAATGAGCAGTTCTTC.

This clone has just one count. The chain links TRBV2 to TRBJ1-1, with D possibly TRBD1 on 5 matching bases. Trimming took off 11 bases at V and 4 bases at J, with 20 bases between the two ends. The CDR3 has 14 amino acids. Looked up from germline, CDR1 is SNHLY and CDR2 is FYNNEI. CDR3 sequence: CADLALGDRTEAFF. The CDR3 DNA reads TGTGCCGATCTTGCCTTGGGGGATCGCACTGAAGCTTTCTTT.

CDR3 residues: CASSLENGLAGLREQYF. The CDR3 coding sequence is TGTGCCAGCAGCTTAGAGAACGGACTAGCGGGCCTTCGGGAGCAGTACTTC. The chain couples TRBV7-2 to TRBJ2-7; 11 bases are a match to TRBD2. Germline V gene lookup returns CDR1 SGHTA and CDR2 FQGNSA. V dropped 1 base and J dropped 7; count of bases not matched to a gene: 12. CDR3 length equals 17 residues.

The chain joins TRBV4-2 to TRBJ2-7; TRBD2 is a possible D gene (5 bases). Germline lookup yields CDR1 LGHNA and CDR2 YNFKEQ. The CDR3 sequence is 13 residues long. V shed 1 base and J shed 4 bases, with 8 bases lying between them. CDR3 sequence (DNA): TGTGCCAGCAGCCAAGCTTCGGGGTACGAGCAGTACTTC. This translates into CASSQASGYEQYF.

V usage is TRBV7-8 and J usage is TRBJ2-5, with 8 nucleotides matching TRBD1. The J call may be incorrect, as the DNA end agrees better with TRBJ2-7. Germline-derived CDR1 and CDR2 are SGHVS and FQNEAQ. The CDR3 extends over 13 amino acids. DNA for the CDR3: TGTGCCAGCAGCTTCAGGGGGCTCTACGAGCAGTACTTC. Translating gives CASSFRGLYEQYF.

V gene TRBV7-9 combines with J gene TRBJ1-3, with D possibly TRBD1 on 6 matching bases. The V and J ends lost 5 bases and 4 bases respectively, with 15 bases between them. The CDR3 has 15 residues. The germline gives CDR1 SEHNR, CDR2 FQNEAQ (reference sequence). CDR3 protein: CASSPRGSGGNTIYF. The CDR3 bases are TGTGCCAGCAGCCCAAGGGGGTCGGGGGGAAACACCATATATTTT.

This chain connects TRBV9 to TRBJ2-3; D is unresolved. Germline CDR1 and CDR2: SGDLS and YYNGEE. V lost 0 bases and J lost 1, with 3 bases in between. This CDR3 has 13 amino acids. The CDR3: CASSVGRTDTQYF. CDR3 nucleotide sequence: TGTGCCAGCAGCGTAGGACGCACAGATACGCAGTATTTT.

V usage is TRBV6-4 and J usage is TRBJ1-1, with D possibly being TRBD1 (5 bases). From germline, CDR1 is MRHNA and CDR2 SNTAGT. The CDR3 is made up of 11 amino acids. V was shortened by 3 bases and J by 8 bases, with 7 bases between the two germline ends. The CDR3 nucleotides read TGTGCCAGCAGTGAGGCAGGGGAAGCTTTCTTT. This codes for CASSEAGEAFF.

This clone was observed a single time. This chain links TRBV7-6 with TRBJ2-2; the match to TRBD2 covers 14 bases. The V gene end was trimmed by 5 bases and the J gene end by 5 bases; junction bases not matched to a gene: 19. CDR3 size: 21 residues. CDR1 and CDR2 from the germline V gene are SGHVS and FNYEAQ. The CDR3 DNA follows: TGTGCCAGCAGCCCTCATCTCGGGACACCCCGACTAGCGGGAGGGACCGGGGAGCTGTTTTTT. Amino acids: CASSPHLGTPRLAGGTGELFF.

The chain is built from TRBV6-4 and TRBJ2-7; 13 bases align to TRBD2. Germline trimming cut 4 bases from V and 5 bases from J; bases unmatched to any gene: 20. CDR3 length: 20 amino acids. Germline CDR1 MRHNA, CDR2 SNTAGT. The CDR3: CASSARRQGPGLAGSNEQYF. The CDR3 DNA follows: TGTGCCAGCAGTGCGAGAAGACAGGGCCCGGGACTAGCGGGATCGAACGAGCAGTACTTC.

The chain has TRBV29-1 and TRBJ2-3, with 7 bases that match TRBD1. From germline, CDR1 is SQVTM and CDR2 ANQGSEA. CDR3 length: 11 residues. V lost 2 bases, J lost 13 bases, and 6 bases stayed unmatched. The CDR3 loop reads CSVESSGGKYF. The CDR3 nucleotides are TGCAGCGTTGAAAGCTCAGGGGGAAAGTATTTT.

The chain uses TRBV10-3 and TRBJ1-2, with no clear D. The V gene's germline CDR1 is ENHRY and CDR2 SYGVKD. The V end was cut by 1 base, the J end by 2 bases, with 17 bases between. This CDR3 comprises 17 residues. The CDR3 protein is CAISELWGSTTNYGYTF. In DNA, the CDR3 is TGTGCCATCAGTGAGTTATGGGGTTCAACGACGAACTATGGCTACACCTTC.

The chain employs TRBV19 and TRBJ2-2; D unclear. The germline V gene encodes CDR1 LNHDA and CDR2 SQIVND (reference sequence). Trimming shortened V by 8 bases and J by 3 bases, and 13 bases separated the two germline ends. This CDR3 region has 14 residues. The CDR3: CASAPSQYTGELFF. Here the CDR3 DNA reads TGTGCCAGTGCCCCCTCGCAGTACACCGGGGAGCTGTTTTTT.

In its sample, this clone was seen a few times. This chain joins TRBV11-2 and TRBJ1-1, with 7 nucleotides matching TRBD1. J lost 3 bases, V lost 0 bases, and 7 bases had no gene match. The CDR3 loop spans 16 amino acids. The V gene's germline CDR1 is SGHAT and CDR2 FQNNGV. The CDR3 reads CASSLETGTIYTEAFF. CDR3 bases: TGTGCCAGCAGCTTAGAGACAGGGACTATCTACACTGAAGCTTTCTTT.

The chain couples TRBV28 to TRBJ2-7, with no clear D. The CDR3 runs to 16 residues. Trimming removed 9 bases from V and 0 bases from J, with 21 bases in between. Germline V lookup: CDR1 MDHEN, CDR2 SYDVKM. CDR3 in amino acids: CASKASWAAISYEQYF. The CDR3 nucleotides read TGTGCCAGTAAGGCAAGTTGGGCAGCGATCTCCTACGAGCAGTACTTC.

The rearrangement links TRBV2 to TRBJ2-3; D gene unclear. The length of the CDR3 is 15 residues. Germline assignment: CDR1 SNHLY and CDR2 FYNNEI. V gave up 1 base and J gave up 0 bases, with 8 bases separating them. The CDR3 protein is CASSEVDSSTDTQYF. CDR3 bases: TGTGCCAGCAGTGAAGTGGATTCTAGCACAGATACGCAGTATTTT.

V usage is TRBV11-3 and J usage is TRBJ2-1, with D perhaps matching TRBD2 (5 bases). This CDR3 has 16 residues. Per the germline V gene, CDR1 is SGHNT and CDR2 is YENEEA. Trimming took off 1 base at V and 2 bases at J, with 12 bases between the two ends. Here the CDR3 reads CASSLGRVRAYNEQFF. The DNA of the CDR3 is TGTGCCAGCAGCTTAGGTCGGGTGAGGGCCTACAATGAGCAGTTCTTC.

This chain connects TRBV9 to TRBJ1-2; no definite D call. V dropped 0 bases and J dropped 0 bases, with 12 bases sitting between them. The length of the CDR3 is 16 residues. Germline V lookup: CDR1 SGDLS, CDR2 YYNGEE. CDR3 in amino acids: CASSVGQAGANYGYTF. DNA of the CDR3: TGTGCCAGCAGCGTAGGGCAGGCAGGAGCTAACTATGGCTACACCTTC.

This chain connects TRBV25-1 to TRBJ1-1; 8 bases line up with TRBD1. The CDR3 has 15 amino acids. V dropped 3 bases and J dropped 5; count of bases not matched to a gene: 8. Germline values: CDR1 MGHDK, CDR2 SYGVNS. The CDR3 region has the DNA TGTGCCAGCAGTGATGGTGAACAGGGGGTGACTGAAGCTTTCTTT. It yields the protein CASSDGEQGVTEAFF.

This chain uses TRBV29-1 with TRBJ2-7; 12 bases align to TRBD2. The CDR3 consists of 18 residues. The ends lost 4 bases at V and 2 bases at J; junction bases unmatched: 15. Germline V gene sequence: CDR1 SQVTM, CDR2 ANQGSEA. For the CDR3, the DNA is TGCAGCGTTGTGGGTCCGCCCCAAGCTAGCGGGAGGGCCTACGAGCAGTACTTC. It is translated as CSVVGPPQASGRAYEQYF.

This chain uses TRBV6-6 with TRBJ1-1, with unresolved D. CDR1 and CDR2 (germline): MNHNY, SVGAGI (reference sequence). The V end was cut by 2 bases, the J end by 1 base, with 5 bases between. CDR3 length equals 13 residues. DNA for the CDR3: TGTGCCAGCAGTTACGCTGGGAACACTGAAGCTTTCTTT. Translated: CASSYAGNTEAFF.